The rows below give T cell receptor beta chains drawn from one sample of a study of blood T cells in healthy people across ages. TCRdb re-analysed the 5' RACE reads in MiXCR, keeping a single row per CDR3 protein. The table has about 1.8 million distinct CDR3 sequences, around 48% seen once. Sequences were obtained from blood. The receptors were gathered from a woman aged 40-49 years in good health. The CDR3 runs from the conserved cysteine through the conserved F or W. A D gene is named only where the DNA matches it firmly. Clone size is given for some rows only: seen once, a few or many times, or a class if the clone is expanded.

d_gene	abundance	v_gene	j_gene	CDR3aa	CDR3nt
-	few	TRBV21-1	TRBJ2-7	CASSLAGGFGEQYF	TGTGCCAGCAGTCTGGCAGGGGGCTTCGGCGAGCAGTACTTC
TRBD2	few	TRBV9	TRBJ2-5	CASSVGTRGWQETQYF	TGTGCCAGCAGCGTAGGGACTAGAGGTTGGCAAGAGACCCAGTACTTC
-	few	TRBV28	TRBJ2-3	CASSRLVLTSTDTQYF	TGTGCCAGCAGTCGACTAGTCTTAACTAGCACAGATACGCAGTATTTT
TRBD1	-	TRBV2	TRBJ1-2	CASSPGIGGVQGYTF	TGTGCCAGCAGCCCGGGGATAGGGGGCGTGCAGGGCTACACCTTC
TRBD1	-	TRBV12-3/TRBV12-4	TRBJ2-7	CASSTSGTGAVYEQYF	TGTGCCAGCAGTACATCCGGGACAGGGGCTGTATACGAGCAGTACTTC
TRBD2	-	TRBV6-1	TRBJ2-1	CARKLAGGPFLPPNNEQFF	TGTGCCAGGAAACTAGCGGGGGGTCCCTTTCTCCCCCCTAACAATGAGCAGTTCTTC
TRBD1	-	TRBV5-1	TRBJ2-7	CASSPGQGNGQYF	TGCGCCAGCAGCCCGGGACAGGGCAATGGGCAGTACTTC
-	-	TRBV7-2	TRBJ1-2	CASRTGPPENYGYTF	TGTGCCAGCAGGACCGGTCCCCCCGAGAACTATGGCTACACCTTC
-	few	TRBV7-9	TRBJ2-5	CASSGRTEGETQYF	TGTGCCAGCAGCGGCCGGACAGAAGGAGAGACCCAGTACTTC
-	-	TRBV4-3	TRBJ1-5	CASSYQRGVGQPQHF	TGCGCCAGCAGCTACCAAAGGGGAGTGGGTCAGCCCCAGCATTTT
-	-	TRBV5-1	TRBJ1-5	CASSRGKESNQPQHF	TGCGCCAGCAGCAGGGGAAAGGAGAGCAATCAGCCCCAGCATTTT
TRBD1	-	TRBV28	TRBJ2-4	CASKPDRDRAKNIQYF	TGTGCCAGCAAGCCCGACAGGGATAGAGCCAAAAACATTCAGTACTTC
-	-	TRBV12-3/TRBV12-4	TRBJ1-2	CASGGDNYGYTF	TGTGCCAGCGGTGGGGATAACTATGGCTACACCTTC
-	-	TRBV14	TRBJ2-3	CASSQAPVGTDTQYF	TGTGCCAGCAGCCAAGCTCCTGTTGGCACAGATACGCAGTATTTT
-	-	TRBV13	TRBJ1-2	CASRTGRTYGYTF	TGTGCCAGCAGAACAGGGAGGACCTATGGCTACACCTTC
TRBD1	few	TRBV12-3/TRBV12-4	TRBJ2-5	CASRGQGMGTQYF	TGTGCCAGCAGAGGACAGGGTATGGGGACCCAGTACTTC
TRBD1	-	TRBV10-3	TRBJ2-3	CASRDSPSGTDTQYF	TGTGCCAGCCGGGACAGCCCTAGTGGCACAGATACGCAGTATTTT
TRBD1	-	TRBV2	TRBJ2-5	CASSESWTGTLETQYF	TGTGCCAGCAGTGAAAGTTGGACAGGGACTTTGGAGACCCAGTACTTC
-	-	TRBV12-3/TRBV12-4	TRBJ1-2	CASSSGQVRGYTF	TGTGCCAGCAGTTCTGGGCAGGTTCGTGGCTACACCTTC
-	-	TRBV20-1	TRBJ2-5	CSARDSTETQYF	TGCAGTGCTAGAGACAGTACAGAGACCCAGTACTTC
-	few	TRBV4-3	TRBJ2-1	CASSQGSAASEQFF	TGCGCCAGCAGCCAAGGTTCGGCGGCGAGTGAGCAGTTCTTC
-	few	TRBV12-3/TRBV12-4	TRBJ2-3	CASSILGDTDTQYF	TGTGCCAGCAGCATCTTGGGGGACACAGATACGCAGTATTTT
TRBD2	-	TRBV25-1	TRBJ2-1	CASSEAPGAGVSDEQFF	TGTGCCAGCAGTGAAGCCCCTGGCGCGGGGGTCTCGGATGAGCAGTTCTTC
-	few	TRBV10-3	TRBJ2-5	CAISVSGNNEQYF	TGTGCCATCAGTGTAAGCGGAAACAATGAGCAGTACTTC
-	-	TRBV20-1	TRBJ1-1	CSASWGPGMNTEAFF	TGCAGTGCTAGTTGGGGGCCTGGCATGAACACTGAAGCTTTCTTT
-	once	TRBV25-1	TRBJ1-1	CASRGPKGTEAFF	TGTGCCAGTAGGGGACCCAAGGGCACTGAAGCTTTCTTT
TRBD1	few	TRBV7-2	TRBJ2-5	CASSLGGTAVQETQYF	TGTGCCAGCAGCTTAGGGGGGACAGCCGTTCAAGAGACCCAGTACTTC
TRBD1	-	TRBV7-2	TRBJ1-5	CASSPKTGENQPQHF	TGTGCCAGCAGCCCCAAGACAGGGGAGAATCAGCCCCAGCATTTT
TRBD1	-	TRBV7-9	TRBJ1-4	CASSSDRDSGEKLFF	TGTGCCAGCAGCTCAGACAGGGATAGCGGTGAAAAACTGTTTTTT
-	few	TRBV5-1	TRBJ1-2	CASSLVNRNYGYTF	TGCGCCAGCAGCTTGGTTAACAGAAACTATGGCTACACCTTC
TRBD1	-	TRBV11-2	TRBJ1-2	CASSPVGQGASYGYTF	TGTGCCAGCAGCCCCGTAGGACAGGGGGCGTCATATGGCTACACCTTC
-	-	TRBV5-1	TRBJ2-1	CASRTQANSYNEQFF	TGCGCCAGCCGGACACAGGCGAATTCCTACAATGAGCAGTTCTTC
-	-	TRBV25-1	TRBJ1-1	CASSDRAQGDTEAFF	TGTGCCAGCAGTGACCGAGCCCAAGGGGACACTGAAGCTTTCTTT
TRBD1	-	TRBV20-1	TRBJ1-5	CSGMTGPNQPQHF	TGCAGTGGCATGACAGGGCCCAATCAGCCCCAGCATTTT
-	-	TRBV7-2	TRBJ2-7	CASSPLHAARDSSEQYF	TGTGCCAGCAGCCCCCTTCACGCCGCCCGGGACTCCAGCGAGCAGTACTTC
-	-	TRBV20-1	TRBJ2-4	CSARDLNIQYF	TGCAGTGCTAGAGATCTGAACATTCAGTACTTC